Sequencing of this T cell receptor (beta chain) was carried out in a study of pediatric ulcerative colitis. Rectal tissue came from one to two pinch biopsies taken at colonoscopy. The survey-level immunoSEQ assay was used. TCRdb's copy holds only in-frame clones and misses some; the assay was immunoSEQ multiplex PCR. The table records tens of thousands of clones, about three quarters of them present only once. The germline V gene encodes CDR1 SGHDT and CDR2 YYEEEE. The CDR3 is made up of 19 amino acids. V gave up 1 base and J gave up 0 bases, with 20 bases separating them. This clonotype was obtained from a boy between 10 and 17 years old with moderate ulcerative colitis. The chain employs TRBV5-6 and TRBJ2-4; no firm D call. The sample consisted of gut tissue. The CDR3 nucleotides read TGTGCCAGCAGCTTGAGGCCGGGCCGCCCTCCAATAGCCAAAAACATTCAGTACTTC. Protein sequence: CASSLRPGRPPIAKNIQYF.